This T cell receptor (beta chain) was observed in a study of OX40 agonist ivuxolimab in advanced cancers. Comments on this clone: As yet, its antigen is unknown.

Regarding the study as a whole: Among T cells, CD8+ cells averaged more expanded clones than CD4+ cells. By week 6 at 0.1 to 3.0 mg/kg, blood CD4+ and CD8+ T cells had expanded clonally. Clonal expansion was among the lowest in partial responders at 0.1-3.0 mg/kg, especially CD8+.

V shed 5 bases, J shed 6 bases, and the junction held 2 bases outside the gene matches. The CDR3 has 12 amino acids. The germline V gene has CDR1 SEHNR and CDR2 FQNEAQ (reference sequence). A history of autoimmune disease or systemic immunosuppression excluded patients. Libraries were prepared by immunoSEQ multiplex PCR; TCRdb keeps only in-frame clonotypes and omits some of them. The sample lists 60,000 to 80,000 clones; approximately 82% were seen once. J is TRBJ1-2 and V is TRBV7-9, with TRBD1 matching 8 bases. This specimen was CD4+ or CD8+ T cells sorted from blood, taken in a trial of the OX40 agonist ivuxolimab. This sequence originates from an adult with an advanced solid tumor such as melanoma, head and neck, liver or kidney cancer. CDR3 amino acids: CASSPTGDGYTF. CDR3 nucleotide sequence: TGTGCCAGCAGCCCGACAGGGGATGGCTACACCTTC.